The present entry profiles one T cell receptor (beta chain) with its context. Its antigen is as yet unknown. Time point: patch test 2, 6 weeks after DPC sensitization. The treatment is: therapeutic diphenylcyclopropenone sensitization with weekly scalp DPC. At every patch-test visit, blood was drawn before the patch test was applied. The CDR3 covers 16 residues. CDR1 is DFQATT and CDR2 is SNEGSKA in the germline V gene (reference sequence). After removal of 2 bases from V and 5 bases from J, the junction contained 9 bases not matched to a gene. The data originate from a study of human T cells and chemical hapten exposure. Study overall: Researchers reported sensitizing a 2 cm by 2 cm upper inner arm skin site with 2% DPC. All patients underwent weekly scalp dosing with diphenylcyclopropenone for the full approximately 25-week study.

TCRdb recomputed calls from the RACE reads with MiXCR, one row per CDR3 protein. Among a few hundred thousand distinct CDR3 sequences, about 6.3% were seen once, and the ten largest hold about 5.6%. Overall study results and limits: Expanded TCRs formed significantly more large CDR3 similarity clusters than controls.

This clonotype originated in a young woman with alopecia areata. Some clones in this sample may be carry-over from other donors' samples. The J gene is TRBJ1-6, the V gene TRBV20-1; 7 positions agree with TRBD1. The sequences come from whole blood, collected in connection with sensitization to the hapten diphenylcyclopropenone (DPC). The CDR3 is CSARFPEQGNNSPLHF. In DNA form, the CDR3 reads TGCAGTGCTAGATTCCCCGAACAGGGGAATAATTCACCCCTCCACTTT.